This T cell receptor beta chain was captured by sequencing in a study of blood T cell repertoires in COVID-19. About the study: The United States, Italy and Spain were the sources of the acute and convalescent COVID-19 samples. Nucleic acid was either cDNA or gDNA, and it came from T cells, B-cell-depleted T cells, or PBMCs.

This clone was seen only once. Data came from immunoSEQ multiplex PCR; TCRdb stores just in-frame clones and leaves some out. The data show fewer than 200,000 clones, with around 80% seen just once and more than 5.5% held by the top ten. CDR1 and CDR2 (germline): MDHEN, SYDVKM. The junction had 6 bases not matched to a gene; V was cut back by 5 bases and J by 0 bases. The CDR3 runs to 15 residues. Sequencing used peripheral blood. V usage is TRBV28 and J usage is TRBJ2-7; the match to TRBD1 covers 8 bases. The receptor was derived from a human donor in a cohort sampled during active COVID-19. This chain's CDR3 is CASSPWTGFSYEQYF. The CDR3 nucleotides are TGTGCCAGCAGTCCCTGGACAGGGTTCTCCTACGAGCAGTACTTC. The entire variable domain, with the rest obtained from reference TRBV28 and TRBJ2-7, is as follows: DVKVTQSSRYLVKRTGEKVFLECVQDMDHENMFWYRQDPGLGLRLIYFSYDVKMKEKGDIPEGYSVSREKKERFSLILESASTNQTSMYLCASSPWTGFSYEQYFGPGTRLTVT.